Listed below are T cell receptor beta chains from one sample, sequenced in a study of Tregs in tolerant kidney transplant recipients. Clones were read by immunoSEQ multiplex PCR, and TCRdb kept only the in-frame ones, dropping some. The top ten hold 0.7% of the sample, which has approximately 43,000 clones, about 89% seen once. Sequencing was performed on Tregs from blood. The receptors shown here come from a human donor in good health. Both conserved end residues are part of each CDR3. D genes are given only for firm matches. Only part of the rows carry a size: once, few, many, or a class if the clone is expanded.

d_call	clone_size	j_call	v_call	cdr3_nt	cdr3_aa
TRBD2	-	TRBJ2-1	TRBV11-2	TGTGCCAGCAGTCAGAATAGCGGGAGCTCCTACAATGAGCAGTTCTTC	CASSQNSGSSYNEQFF
-	-	TRBJ2-2	TRBV2	TGTGCCAGCAGTGAGGGAGGACGGGTGTTTTTT	CASSEGGRVFF
TRBD1	few	TRBJ1-5	TRBV6-1	TGTGCCAGCACAGGACAGGGGGCCTCTCAGCCCCAGCATTTT	CASTGQGASQPQHF
TRBD2	-	TRBJ2-7	TRBV5-1	TGCGCCAGCAGCTTGGTTACTAGCGGGAGCTCCTACGAGCAGTACTTC	CASSLVTSGSSYEQYF
TRBD2	-	TRBJ2-7	TRBV11-1	TGTGCCAGCAGCCCCGGACTAGCGGGATCCTACGAGCAGTACTTC	CASSPGLAGSYEQYF
TRBD1	-	TRBJ2-7	TRBV18	TGTGCCAGCTCACCACAAGGGACAGGGGGATTGCGCGAGCAGTACTTC	CASSPQGTGGLREQYF
TRBD1	-	TRBJ1-2	TRBV6-1	TGTGCCGGTAGCAGGACAGGGCTTTATGGCTACACCTTC	CAGSRTGLYGYTF
-	-	TRBJ1-2	TRBV15	TGTGCCACCAGCAGAGGCGGGGGGCAGGCGATATATGGCTACACCTTC	CATSRGGGQAIYGYTF
-	few	TRBJ1-3	TRBV5-1	TGCGCCAGCAGCTTAGGTAGCCGAAATTGGGGCTCTGGAAACACCATATATTTT	CASSLGSRNWGSGNTIYF
-	-	TRBJ2-4	TRBV6-1	TGTGCCAGCAGTGTGGGGGGGCGGGCCAAAAACATTCAGTACTTC	CASSVGGRAKNIQYF
-	-	TRBJ1-5	TRBV19	TGTGCCAGTAGTACGGGGATTCTTAAGTCCCAGCATTTT	CASSTGILKSQHF
TRBD1	-	TRBJ1-1	TRBV5-6	TGTGCCAGCAGCTTTCCACAGGGGGCGAAAACTGAAGCTTTCTTT	CASSFPQGAKTEAFF
-	-	TRBJ2-7	TRBV28	TGTGCCAGCAGTCCGACCGTGAGCTACGAGCAGTACTTC	CASSPTVSYEQYF
-	-	TRBJ1-4	TRBV18	TGTGCCAGCTCACCACCTACAAGGATGGGGGAAAAACTGTTTTTT	CASSPPTRMGEKLFF
-	-	TRBJ1-1	TRBV27	TGTGCCAGCAGCTACAGGAAGAACACTGAAGCTTTCTTT	CASSYRKNTEAFF
-	-	TRBJ2-5	TRBV5-1	TGCGCCAGCAGCTTGGAGGGCGCACTGGGGTCCCAGTACTTC	CASSLEGALGSQYF
TRBD1	-	TRBJ1-1	TRBV18	TGTGCCAGCTCACCGGGACAGACCAACACTGAAGCTTTCTTT	CASSPGQTNTEAFF
-	-	TRBJ2-1	TRBV2	TGTGCCAGCAGCGGGGTGGGAGAGCAGTTCTTC	CASSGVGEQFF
-	-	TRBJ2-5	TRBV7-3	TGTGCCAGCAGCTGGGGGCGTAGTGAGACCCAGTACTTC	CASSWGRSETQYF
TRBD1	-	TRBJ2-7	TRBV6-6	TGTGCCAGCAGTTACTTAGGACAGGGTTCCTACGAGCAGTACTTC	CASSYLGQGSYEQYF
-	few	TRBJ2-5	TRBV25-1	TGTGCCAGCAGTGAATGGCGCGGGGATCAAGAGACCCAGTACTTC	CASSEWRGDQETQYF
TRBD2	-	TRBJ2-7	TRBV5-1	TGCGCCAGCAGCTTACTAGCGACCTCCTACGAGCAGTACTTC	CASSLLATSYEQYF
-	-	TRBJ1-1	TRBV27	TGTGCCAGCGCCAAGGCGACAGCGCTGAACACTGAAGCTTTCTTT	CASAKATALNTEAFF
-	-	TRBJ1-5	TRBV5-5	TGTGCCAGCAGCCTGGGAAGGTATAGCAATCAGCCCCAGCATTTT	CASSLGRYSNQPQHF
-	-	TRBJ2-2	TRBV5-6	TGTGCCAGCAGCTTGGACAGCTACACTCTGGAGCTGTTTTTT	CASSLDSYTLELFF
TRBD1	-	TRBJ2-1	TRBV2	TGTGCCAGCAGTTCCCTACCGACAGGGTACAATGAGCAGTTCTTC	CASSSLPTGYNEQFF
TRBD1	-	TRBJ2-7	TRBV7-9	TGTGCCAGCAGCGACCGGGACAGGGGACACATAAACTACGAGCAGTACTTC	CASSDRDRGHINYEQYF
-	-	TRBJ1-2	TRBV6-5	TGTGCCAGCAGTTACAATACCTTCCCCTATGGCTACACCTTC	CASSYNTFPYGYTF
-	-	TRBJ2-5	TRBV18	TGTGCCAGCTCACCACCTTCTAGGGCAGAGACCCAGTACTTC	CASSPPSRAETQYF
TRBD1	once	TRBJ1-5	TRBV27	TGTGCCAGCAGAGACAGGGCTTTTTCGAGCAATCAGCCCCAGCATTTT	CASRDRAFSSNQPQHF
TRBD2	-	TRBJ2-3	TRBV19	TGTGCCAGTAGTCCCGGACTAGCGGCTTCCACAGATACGCAGTATTTT	CASSPGLAASTDTQYF
-	-	TRBJ1-5	TRBV6-6	TGTGCCAGCATCATAGGGAGGGGATGGAGCAATCAGCCCCAGCATTTT	CASIIGRGWSNQPQHF
-	-	TRBJ1-2	TRBV2	TGTGCCAGCAGTTTGGCTTCTAACTATGGCTACACCTTC	CASSLASNYGYTF
-	-	TRBJ2-2	TRBV2	TGTGCCAGCACTAAGCAGGGGTCATACACCGGGGAGCTGTTTTTT	CASTKQGSYTGELFF
TRBD1	-	TRBJ2-1	TRBV11-3	TGTGCCAGCAGTAGGGGGCCTCGCACCTACAATGAGCAGTTCTTC	CASSRGPRTYNEQFF
-	-	TRBJ2-1	TRBV19	TGTGCCAGTAGCCCGACAGGCCCGACGGGTGAGCAGTTCTTC	CASSPTGPTGEQFF
-	-	TRBJ2-5	TRBV12-5	TGTGCTAGTGGTTTCAGGGGGGTTCAAGAGACCCAGTACTTC	CASGFRGVQETQYF
-	-	TRBJ2-7	TRBV11-2	TGTGCCAGCAGCAAAAGCAGGTCCTACGAGCAGTACTTC	CASSKSRSYEQYF
-	-	TRBJ2-7	TRBV5-1	TGCGCCAGCAGCTTCGGGACGACCTCTGAGCAGTACTTC	CASSFGTTSEQYF
-	-	TRBJ1-2	TRBV5-5	TGTGCCAGCAGCTTGGCCGGCAACTATGGCTACACCTTC	CASSLAGNYGYTF
TRBD1	few	TRBJ1-1	TRBV30	TGTGCCTGGATATCCCGGACAGGGAGGAGGGCTGAAGCTTTCTTT	CAWISRTGRRAEAFF
-	once	TRBJ1-1	TRBV10-3	TGTGCCATCAGTGCAAGGCTGACAGACACTGAAGCTTTCTTT	CAISARLTDTEAFF
-	-	TRBJ2-7	TRBV11-3	TGTGCCAGCAGCGCTGGAGCAGGGGCGGTAGAGCAGTACTTC	CASSAGAGAVEQYF
-	-	TRBJ1-3	TRBV5-1	TGCGCCAGCAGCTTGCTGGGCGACACCATATATTTT	CASSLLGDTIYF
-	-	TRBJ2-7	TRBV18	TGTGCCAGCTCACCACAGGGCAGGGGATATTCTACCCCAATCTACGAGCAGTACTTC	CASSPQGRGYSTPIYEQYF
-	-	TRBJ2-7	TRBV10-3	TGTGCCATCAAACCGGGAAGGTCCTACGAGCAGTACTTC	CAIKPGRSYEQYF
-	once	TRBJ2-1	TRBV21-1	TGTGCCGACACCCCGGCGAATGAGCAGTTCTTC	CADTPANEQFF
TRBD2	-	TRBJ2-1	TRBV5-1	TGCGCCAGCAGCTTCGGGACTAGCGCATCGGTACTACTACGGAATGAGCAGTTCTTC	CASSFGTSASVLLRNEQFF
-	few	TRBJ1-4	TRBV12-5	TGTGCTAGTGGTTTGGTATCCTCCGAAAAACTGTTTTTT	CASGLVSSEKLFF
TRBD1	-	TRBJ2-7	TRBV4-1	TGCGCCAGCAGACGGACAGGGAGCTCCTACGAGCAGTACTTC	CASRRTGSSYEQYF
TRBD1	-	TRBJ1-2	TRBV6-5	TGTGCCAGCAGTTCGTCACAGGGGGCGAATGGCTACACCTTC	CASSSSQGANGYTF
TRBD1	few	TRBJ2-7	TRBV15	TGTGCCACCAGAACGGGACAGCCGGGCTCCTACGAGCAGTACTTC	CATRTGQPGSYEQYF
TRBD2	once	TRBJ2-5	TRBV6-5	TGTGCCAGCAAGCGGGGATCAGAGACCCAGTACTTC	CASKRGSETQYF
TRBD2	-	TRBJ2-5	TRBV4-1	TGCGCCAGCAGCCAAACTAGCGGCGGAGAGACCCAGTACTTC	CASSQTSGGETQYF